Each of the 14 T cell receptor beta chains below was sequenced from the same sample in a study of shared clonotypes between healthy human individuals. The assay was immunoSEQ multiplex PCR, and TCRdb's table has in-frame clones only and misses some. This sample has roughly 650,000 clones, with approximately 97% found just once. The material sequenced was naive CD4+ T cells sorted from blood. Subset in this sample: CD45RA+ positively selected. Receptors originate from a woman aged 30 to 39 in good health.

The gene calls are TRBV19 and TRBJ2-7; perhaps TRBD2 as D (6 bases). Germline values: CDR1 LNHDA, CDR2 SQIVND (reference sequence). The CDR3 sequence is 15 residues long. V lost 3 bases, J lost 0 bases, and 12 bases lay in between. The CDR3 bases are TGTGCCAGTAGTATCGGGCGGGGAAGCTCCTACGAGCAGTACTTC. Its protein is CASSIGRGSSYEQYF.

The chain combines TRBV19 with TRBJ2-5, with D uncertain. The CDR3 is made up of 11 amino acids. The germline gives CDR1 LNHDA, CDR2 SQIVND (reference sequence). V lost 5 bases and J lost 6, with 7 bases in between. CDR3 sequence: CASSQGKTQYF. The CDR3 region has the DNA TGTGCCAGTAGTCAAGGGAAGACCCAGTACTTC.

The chain carries TRBV4-1 and TRBJ2-7, with a tentative D call TRBD2 (6 bases). V lost 0 bases, J lost 4 bases, and 19 bases lay in between. CDR3 length equals 17 residues. Germline CDR1 and CDR2: MGHRA and YSYEKL. CDR3 bases: TGCGCCAGCAGCCAAGATCGGTCGGCGGGACGAGTTTACGAGCAGTACTTC. It yields the protein CASSQDRSAGRVYEQYF.

This chain connects TRBV30 to TRBJ1-3, with unresolved D. The CDR3 runs 13 residues. The germline gives CDR1 GTSNPN, CDR2 SVGIG (reference sequence). Written as DNA, the CDR3 is TGTGGTACCGGCGGCAACTCTGGAAACACCATATATTTT. Protein product: CGTGGNSGNTIYF.

The chain couples TRBV18 to TRBJ2-3; unclear D gene. Germline CDR1 reads KGHSH; CDR2 reads LQKENI. Trimming left V 3 bases short and J 1 base short, with 14 bases between. The CDR3 is made up of 16 amino acids. CDR3 DNA: TGTGCCAGCTCACCGCCTGGGAATTCGGGCACAGATACGCAGTATTTT. Translation: CASSPPGNSGTDTQYF.

V gene TRBV2 combines with J gene TRBJ1-6, with a possible D match to TRBD1 (5 bases). Trimming pared 2 bases from V and 8 bases from J, leaving 10 bases between. The CDR3 covers 14 residues. Germline assignment: CDR1 SNHLY and CDR2 FYNNEI. CDR3 bases: TGTGCCAGCAGTGAAAGCAGGGTGGATTCACCCCTCCACTTT. Protein product: CASSESRVDSPLHF.

This chain connects TRBV9 to TRBJ2-1; the match to TRBD2 covers 16 bases. The CDR3 covers 16 residues. The ends lost 5 bases at V and 8 bases at J; junction bases unmatched: 7. The germline CDR1 and CDR2 sequences are SGDLS and YYNGEE. CDR3 DNA: TGTGCCAGCAGGACGGGGACTAGCGGGAGGGCGCATGAGCAGTTCTTC. This translates into CASRTGTSGRAHEQFF.

Details on this clone: Other nucleotide sequences from this sample produce the same CDR3. The chain joins TRBV28 to TRBJ1-2, with D possibly being TRBD1 (5 bases). V gave up 4 bases and J gave up 3 bases, with 9 bases separating them. This CDR3 has 13 amino acids. Per germline, CDR1 MDHEN and CDR2 SYDVKM. The CDR3, as DNA: TGTGCCAGCAGTTCCCTGGGGGACTATGGCTACACCTTC. This translates into CASSSLGDYGYTF.

The chain recombines TRBV11-2 with TRBJ1-1; D may be TRBD1 (6 bases). V gave up 4 bases and J gave up 2 bases, with 20 bases separating them. The CDR3 sequence is 17 residues long. CDR1 and CDR2 from the germline V gene are SGHAT and FQNNGV. The CDR3 DNA reads as TGTGCCAGCAGCTCAGCCTCCGTCAGGGGAGGTAACACTGAAGCTTTCTTT. Translated: CASSSASVRGGNTEAFF.

The V call is TRBV5-5, the J call TRBJ2-5; the D gene is possibly TRBD1 (5 bases). The CDR3 has 13 residues. The germline V gene encodes CDR1 SGHKS and CDR2 YYEKEE (reference sequence). Deletions cut 3 bases from V and 2 bases from J, with 8 bases between. The CDR3 loop is CASSSGLQETQYF. The CDR3, as DNA: TGTGCCAGCAGCTCAGGGTTGCAAGAGACCCAGTACTTC.

The V call is TRBV15, the J call TRBJ1-2; D unresolved. The CDR3 extends over 15 amino acids. The V gene lost 3 bases and the J gene lost 2 bases, with 13 bases spanning the gap. CDR1 is LNHNV and CDR2 is YYDKDF in the germline V gene (reference sequence). CDR3 sequence: CATSSDAGVNYGYTF. The CDR3 DNA reads TGTGCCACCAGCAGCGATGCCGGGGTGAACTATGGCTACACCTTC.

V gene TRBV4-1 combines with J gene TRBJ2-7; TRBD2 agrees at 8 bases. J lost 0 bases, V lost 4 bases, and 2 bases had no gene match. Germline lookup yields CDR1 MGHRA and CDR2 YSYEKL. The CDR3 contains 14 residues. The CDR3 loop is CASSRSGTSYEQYF. The CDR3 DNA follows: TGCGCCAGCAGCCGTAGCGGGACCTCCTACGAGCAGTACTTC.

The chain couples TRBV25-1 to TRBJ1-1; D is possibly TRBD1 (5 bases). Germline CDR1 MGHDK, CDR2 SYGVNS. V was cut by 4 bases and J by 6 bases, with 21 bases left in between. The CDR3 is 16 amino acids. CDR3 residues: CASSGTPLKKYAEAFF. The CDR3 DNA follows: TGTGCCAGCAGTGGGACACCCCTCAAAAAATACGCTGAAGCTTTCTTT.

V and J are TRBV5-1 and TRBJ2-7, with TRBD2 matching 10 bases. This CDR3 comprises 16 residues. Germline CDR1 reads SGHRS; CDR2 reads YFSETQ. Trimming at V came to 1 base and at J to 2 bases, leaving 6 bases not matched to a gene. The CDR3, as DNA: TGCGCCAGCAGCTTGTTGGGGCTAGCGGGAGCCTACGAGCAGTACTTC. Protein product: CASSLLGLAGAYEQYF.